These 22 T cell receptor beta chains share one sample of origin, sequenced in a study of T cell responses to AZD1222 COVID-19 vaccine. The table came from immunoSEQ multiplex PCR; TCRdb's copy has only in-frame clones and leaves some out. The sample shows around 150,000 clones, 88% of them seen only once. The material was peripheral blood, obtained on day 0 of MenACWY control vaccination. These receptors came from an adult in good health.

This sequence joins TRBV7-2 and TRBJ2-7, with 8 nucleotides matching TRBD2. J was trimmed by 4 bases and V by 2 bases; bases with no gene match: 7. The CDR3 contains 15 residues. The germline V gene encodes CDR1 SGHTA and CDR2 FQGNSA. As DNA, the CDR3 is TGTGCCAGCAGCTTAAATCCGGGAGGGCCGTACGAGCAGTACTTC. Translation: CASSLNPGGPYEQYF.

This chain uses TRBV19 with TRBJ2-6; a weak D match, TRBD2 (6 bases). The CDR3 length is 18 residues. CDR1 is LNHDA and CDR2 is SQIVND in the germline V gene (reference sequence). V dropped 0 bases and J dropped 0 bases, with 12 bases sitting between them. The CDR3 spells CASSIDPGGHSGANVLTF. The CDR3 DNA reads as TGTGCCAGTAGTATAGATCCTGGAGGGCACTCTGGGGCCAACGTCCTGACTTTC.

The chain carries TRBV5-1 and TRBJ2-3, with TRBD2 matching 8 bases. V lost 2 bases to trimming and J lost 0 bases; unmatched junction nucleotides: 2. CDR3 length: 15 amino acids. The V gene's germline CDR1 is SGHRS and CDR2 YFSETQ. CDR3 sequence (DNA): TGCGCCAGCAGCTTAATAGCGGGGAGCACAGATACGCAGTATTTT. The encoded protein is CASSLIAGSTDTQYF. Based on the CDR3 plus reference TRBV5-1 and TRBJ2-3, the full variable domain is KAGVTQTPRYLIKTRGQQVTLSCSPISGHRSVSWYQQTPGQGLQFLFEYFSETQRNKGNFPGRFSGRQFSNSRSEMNVSTLELGDSALYLCASSLIAGSTDTQYFGPGTRLTVL.

This clone has only one observation. This chain joins TRBV29-1 and TRBJ2-2; 11 nucleotides match TRBD1. The V segment lost 5 bases and the J segment 4 bases; nucleotides outside the gene matches: 6. This CDR3 region has 15 residues. The germline CDR1 and CDR2 sequences are SQVTM and ANQGSEA. The CDR3 DNA reads TGCAGCGTTTCCTCGGACAGGGGGCTCACCGGGGAGCTGTTTTTT. Translated, it gives CSVSSDRGLTGELFF.

The rearrangement joins TRBV27 to TRBJ2-1; 10 bases fit TRBD2. With V trimmed by 4 bases and J by 3 bases, 3 bases remained unmatched. CDR1 is MNHEY, CDR2 SMNVEV, per germline (reference sequence). The CDR3 contains 15 residues. The DNA for the CDR3 is TGTGCCAGCAGTTCTTCTAGCGGGAGCTACAATGAGCAGTTCTTC. Protein product: CASSSSSGSYNEQFF.

This chain joins TRBV7-2 and TRBJ1-3; 7 bases match TRBD1. In germline, CDR1 is SGHTA, CDR2 FQGNSA. This CDR3 is 15 amino acids long. After removal of 5 bases from V and 5 bases from J, the junction contained 9 bases not matched to a gene. CDR3 in DNA: TGTGCCAGCAGCGCGACAGGGACCCACAGAAACACCATATATTTT. It specifies CASSATGTHRNTIYF.

The chain carries TRBV11-2 and TRBJ1-4; D unresolved. Germline V gene lookup returns CDR1 SGHAT and CDR2 FQNNGV. The CDR3 extends over 14 amino acids. Trimming shortened V by 5 bases and J by 7 bases, and 14 bases separated the two germline ends. This chain's CDR3 is CASSPPGVAEKLFF. The CDR3 bases are TGTGCCAGCAGCCCCCCCGGGGTTGCTGAAAAACTGTTTTTT.

This clone was picked up one time. The chain joins TRBV6-2 or TRBV6-3 to TRBJ2-3, with TRBD1 as a possible D gene (5 bases). This CDR3 contains 15 residues. Trimming removed 0 bases at V and 5 bases at J, with 12 bases between. The germline V gene has CDR1 MNHEY and CDR2 SVGEGT. CDR3 residues: CASSYSRGALDTQYF. The CDR3 region has the DNA TGTGCCAGCAGTTACTCAAGGGGCGCCTTAGATACGCAGTATTTT.

The J gene is TRBJ2-5, the V gene TRBV4-3; 8 nucleotides match TRBD1. Germline V gene lookup returns CDR1 LGHNA and CDR2 YSLEER. The CDR3 is made up of 15 amino acids. Losses at the gene ends were 0 bases for V and 6 bases for J; bases not matched to a gene: 6. This CDR3 reads CASSQDRQGAKTQYF. CDR3 DNA: TGCGCCAGCAGCCAAGATCGGCAGGGGGCGAAGACCCAGTACTTC.

The V gene is TRBV6-6, the J gene TRBJ1-4, with 7 nucleotides matching TRBD1. V shed 0 bases and J 8 bases; nucleotides not matched to a gene: 9. CDR1 is MNHNY and CDR2 is SVGAGI in the germline V gene (reference sequence). CDR3 length: 16 amino acids. CDR3 sequence reads: CASSYSPAGGGEKLFF. CDR3 DNA sequence: TGTGCCAGCAGTTACTCGCCGGCAGGGGGTGGCGAAAAACTGTTTTTT.

V gene TRBV7-2 combines with J gene TRBJ1-2; 10 bases are shared with TRBD1. The CDR3 has 16 residues. The germline gives CDR1 SGHTA, CDR2 FQGNSA. Unmatched junction bases numbered 10, after V lost 2 bases and J lost 7 bases. The CDR3 sequence: CASSLKGTGVGGGYTF. CDR3 in DNA: TGTGCCAGCAGCTTAAAAGGGACAGGGGTTGGTGGTGGCTACACCTTC.

The chain has TRBV6-5 and TRBJ1-2; perhaps TRBD1 as D (6 bases). The CDR3 runs to 16 residues. V was clipped by 0 bases and J by 8 bases, with 19 bases between them. Germline V gives CDR1 MNHEY, CDR2 SVGAGI. The CDR3 loop is CASSYSIGGGVWGYTF. The CDR3 DNA sequence: TGTGCCAGCAGTTACTCGATAGGGGGAGGGGTTTGGGGCTACACCTTC.

V is TRBV5-5 and J is TRBJ2-7; 7 nucleotides match TRBD2. Looked up from germline, CDR1 is SGHKS and CDR2 is YYEKEE (reference sequence). Unmatched junction bases numbered 8, after V lost 0 bases and J lost 11 bases. The CDR3 covers 13 residues. In DNA, the CDR3 is TGTGCCAGCAGCTTGGACCCACCAGCGGGGAAGTACTTC. It translates to CASSLDPPAGKYF.

The genes are TRBV18 and TRBJ2-7; tentatively, D is TRBD1 or TRBD2 (6 bases each). V gave up 1 base and J gave up 3 bases, with 25 bases separating them. Germline lookup yields CDR1 KGHSH and CDR2 LQKENI. This CDR3 contains 19 residues. The DNA for the CDR3 is TGTGCCAGCTCACCACGAGGGGGAAACCGGGACTCCAAGGGCTACGAGCAGTACTTC. Amino acids: CASSPRGGNRDSKGYEQYF.

The chain employs TRBV7-9 and TRBJ1-2; TRBD1 is a possible D gene (6 bases). Germline V lookup: CDR1 SEHNR, CDR2 FQNEAQ (reference sequence). Trimming took off 5 bases at V and 6 bases at J, with 13 bases between the two ends. The CDR3 is made up of 13 amino acids. CDR3 DNA: TGTGCCAGCAGCCTACAGGGATGGGATGGCTACACCTTC. Translation: CASSLQGWDGYTF.

The chain combines TRBV28 with TRBJ1-2, with a possible D match to TRBD1 (5 bases). The V and J ends lost 5 bases and 5 bases respectively, with 12 bases between them. Germline-derived CDR1 and CDR2 are MDHEN and SYDVKM. The CDR3 consists of 13 residues. The CDR3 sequence is CASSLGTRYGYTF. DNA of the CDR3: TGTGCCAGCAGTCTCGGGACTAGGTATGGCTACACCTTC.

The gene calls are TRBV4-3 and TRBJ2-2; TRBD1 might be the D (6 bases). V shed 0 bases and J shed 1 base, with 15 bases lying between them. The CDR3 extends over 18 amino acids. Germline CDR1 and CDR2: LGHNA and YSLEER. The CDR3 region has the DNA TGCGCCAGCAGCCAAGAATACTCGACAGGTTTGAACACCGGGGAGCTGTTTTTT. This codes for CASSQEYSTGLNTGELFF.

The chain carries TRBV29-1 and TRBJ1-2, with 10 nucleotides matching TRBD1. J lost 4 bases, V lost 7 bases, and 9 bases had no gene match. This CDR3 contains 14 residues. CDR1 SQVTM and CDR2 ANQGSEA come from the germline V gene. This CDR3 is CSAAGDRGFYGYTF. The CDR3, as DNA: TGCAGCGCCGCGGGGGACAGGGGCTTCTATGGCTACACCTTC.

The gene calls are TRBV11-2 and TRBJ2-2, with D unresolved. This CDR3 has 14 amino acids. V was pared by 3 bases and J by 5 bases, with 10 bases between. Germline V gene data show CDR1 as SGHAT and CDR2 as FQNNGV. CDR3 in DNA: TGTGCCAGCAGCTTCCACATAGGAACCGGGGAGCTGTTTTTT. This sequence encodes CASSFHIGTGELFF.

V and J are TRBV11-3 and TRBJ2-3; 11 positions match TRBD2. The V segment lost 4 bases and the J segment 3 bases; nucleotides outside the gene matches: 6. The CDR3 covers 16 residues. CDR1 is SGHNT and CDR2 is YENEEA in the germline V gene. The CDR3 loop reads CASSWGLAGGTDTQYF. CDR3 nucleotide sequence: TGTGCCAGCAGCTGGGGGCTAGCGGGGGGAACAGATACGCAGTATTTT.

The rearrangement joins TRBV4-1 to TRBJ1-2; no reliable D call. The CDR3 is made up of 13 amino acids. V dropped 1 base and J dropped 8 bases, with 11 bases sitting between them. Germline-derived CDR1 and CDR2 are MGHRA and YSYEKL. The CDR3 DNA reads as TGCGCCAGCAGCCAAGGGATCTGGGCAGGCTACACCTTC. It yields the protein CASSQGIWAGYTF.

The rearrangement uses TRBV28 and TRBJ2-7; D uncertain. The CDR3 extends over 12 amino acids. Per the germline V gene, CDR1 is MDHEN and CDR2 is SYDVKM. V lost 3 bases, J lost 6 bases, and 9 bases lay in between. The CDR3 sequence: CASSFPNFEQYF. The CDR3 DNA is TGTGCCAGCAGTTTCCCAAACTTCGAGCAGTACTTC.